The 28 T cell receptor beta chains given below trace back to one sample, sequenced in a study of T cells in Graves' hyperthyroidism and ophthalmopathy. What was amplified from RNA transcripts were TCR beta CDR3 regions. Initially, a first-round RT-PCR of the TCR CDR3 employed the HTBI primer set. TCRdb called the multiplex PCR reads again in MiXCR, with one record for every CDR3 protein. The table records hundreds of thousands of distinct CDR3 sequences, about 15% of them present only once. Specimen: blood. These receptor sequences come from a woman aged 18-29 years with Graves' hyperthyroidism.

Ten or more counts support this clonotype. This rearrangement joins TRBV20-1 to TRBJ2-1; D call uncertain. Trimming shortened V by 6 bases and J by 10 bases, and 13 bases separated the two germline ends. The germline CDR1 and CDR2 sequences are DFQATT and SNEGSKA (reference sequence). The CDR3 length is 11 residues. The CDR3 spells CSAVDGPEQFF. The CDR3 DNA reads TGCAGTGCCGTCGACGGCCCCGAGCAGTTCTTC.

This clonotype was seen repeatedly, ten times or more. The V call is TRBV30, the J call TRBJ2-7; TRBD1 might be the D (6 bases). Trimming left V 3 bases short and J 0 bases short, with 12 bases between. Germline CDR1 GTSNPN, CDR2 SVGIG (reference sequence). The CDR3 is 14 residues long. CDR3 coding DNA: TGTGCCTGGAGACAGGGTCCCCACTCCTACGAGCAGTACTTC. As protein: CAWRQGPHSYEQYF.

The CDR3, as DNA: TGTGCCAGCAGCTTAGGTCGGGGGAGCTCCTATAATTCACCCCTCCACTTT. Amino acid sequence: CASSLGRGSSYNSPLHF. This sequence joins TRBV7-3 and TRBJ1-6; tentatively, D is TRBD1 (5 bases). Trimming cost V 2 bases and J 0 bases, with 11 bases left between them. In germline, CDR1 is SGHTA, CDR2 FQGTGA. The CDR3 has 17 residues.

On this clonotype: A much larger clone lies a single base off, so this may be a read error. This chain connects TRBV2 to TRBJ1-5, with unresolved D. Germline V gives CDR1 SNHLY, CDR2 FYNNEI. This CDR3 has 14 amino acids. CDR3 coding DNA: TGTGCCAGCAGTGAAGCCTCAGGCAATCCGCCCCAGCATTTT. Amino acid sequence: CASSEASGNPPQHF.

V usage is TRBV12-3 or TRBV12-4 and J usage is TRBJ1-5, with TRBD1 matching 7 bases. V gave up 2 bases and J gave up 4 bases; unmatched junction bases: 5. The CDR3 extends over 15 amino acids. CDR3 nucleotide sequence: TGTGCCAGCAGTTTATATAAGGGGGCTAATCAGCCCCAGCATTTT. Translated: CASSLYKGANQPQHF.

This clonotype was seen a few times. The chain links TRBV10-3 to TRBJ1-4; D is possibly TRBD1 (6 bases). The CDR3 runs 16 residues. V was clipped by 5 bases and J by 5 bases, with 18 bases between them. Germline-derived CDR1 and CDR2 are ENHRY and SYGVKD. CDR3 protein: CAISTDRTVKNEKLFF. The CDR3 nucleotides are TGTGCCATCAGTACTGATCGGACAGTCAAGAATGAAAAACTGTTTTTT.

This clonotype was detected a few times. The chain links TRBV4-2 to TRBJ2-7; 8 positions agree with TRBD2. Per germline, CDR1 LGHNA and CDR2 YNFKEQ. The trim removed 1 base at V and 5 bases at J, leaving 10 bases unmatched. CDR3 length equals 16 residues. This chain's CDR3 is CASSQVGERESDEQYF. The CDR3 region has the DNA TGTGCCAGCAGCCAAGTGGGGGAGCGGGAGTCCGACGAGCAGTACTTC.

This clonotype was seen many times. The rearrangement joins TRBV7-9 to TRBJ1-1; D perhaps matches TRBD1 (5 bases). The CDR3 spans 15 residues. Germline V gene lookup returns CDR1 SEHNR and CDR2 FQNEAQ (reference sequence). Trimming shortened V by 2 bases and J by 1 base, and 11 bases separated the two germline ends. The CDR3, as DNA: TGTGCCAGCAGCTTACCTGGGACCGCGAACACTGAAGCTTTCTTT. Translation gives CASSLPGTANTEAFF.

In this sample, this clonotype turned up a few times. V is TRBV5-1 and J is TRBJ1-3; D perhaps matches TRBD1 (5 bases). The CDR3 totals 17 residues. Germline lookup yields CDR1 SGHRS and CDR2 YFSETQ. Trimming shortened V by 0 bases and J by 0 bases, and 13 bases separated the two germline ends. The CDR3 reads CASSLARQGPSGNTIYF. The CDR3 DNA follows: TGCGCCAGCAGCTTGGCCAGGCAGGGACCCTCTGGAAACACCATATATTTT.

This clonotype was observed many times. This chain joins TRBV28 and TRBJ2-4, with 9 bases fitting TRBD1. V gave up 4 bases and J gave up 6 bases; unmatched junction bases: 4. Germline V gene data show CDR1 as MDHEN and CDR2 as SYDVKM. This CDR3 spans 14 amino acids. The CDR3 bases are TGTGCCAGCAGTTCCACAGGGGGCGGAAACATTCAGTACTTC. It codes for CASSSTGGGNIQYF.

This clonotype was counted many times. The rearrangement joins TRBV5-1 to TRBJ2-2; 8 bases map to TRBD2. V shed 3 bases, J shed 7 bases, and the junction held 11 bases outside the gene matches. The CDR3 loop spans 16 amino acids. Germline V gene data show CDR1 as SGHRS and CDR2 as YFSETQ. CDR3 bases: TGCGCCAGCAGCTCCCTAGCGGGCGGAGGTCACGGGGAGCTGTTTTTT. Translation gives CASSSLAGGGHGELFF.

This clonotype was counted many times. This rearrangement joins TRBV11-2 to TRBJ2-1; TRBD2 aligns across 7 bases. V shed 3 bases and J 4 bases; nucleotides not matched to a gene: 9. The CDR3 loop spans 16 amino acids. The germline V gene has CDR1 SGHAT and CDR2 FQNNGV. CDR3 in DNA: TGTGCCAGCAGCTTCTCGTGGGGCGGGGGTTACAATGAGCAGTTCTTC. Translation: CASSFSWGGGYNEQFF.

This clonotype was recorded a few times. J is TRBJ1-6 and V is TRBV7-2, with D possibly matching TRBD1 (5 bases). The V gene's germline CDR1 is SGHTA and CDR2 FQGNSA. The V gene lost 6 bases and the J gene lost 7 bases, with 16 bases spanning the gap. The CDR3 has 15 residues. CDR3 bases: TGTGCCAGCAGACCCCAGACAGCCGGGAATTCACCCCTCCACTTT. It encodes CASRPQTAGNSPLHF.

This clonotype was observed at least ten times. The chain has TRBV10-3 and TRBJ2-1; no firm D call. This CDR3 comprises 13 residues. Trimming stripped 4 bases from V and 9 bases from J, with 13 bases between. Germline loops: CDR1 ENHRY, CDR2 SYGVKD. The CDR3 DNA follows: TGTGCCATCAGTGCCCGAACCCTTGGTGAGCAGTTCTTC. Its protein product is CAISARTLGEQFF.

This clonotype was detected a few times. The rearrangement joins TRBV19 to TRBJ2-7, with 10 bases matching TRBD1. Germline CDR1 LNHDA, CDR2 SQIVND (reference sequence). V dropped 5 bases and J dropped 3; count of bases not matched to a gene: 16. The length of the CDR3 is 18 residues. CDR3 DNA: TGTGCCAGTAGTTCAGCCGGGACAGGGGTCTTCGGACGCTACGAGCAGTACTTC. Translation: CASSSAGTGVFGRYEQYF.

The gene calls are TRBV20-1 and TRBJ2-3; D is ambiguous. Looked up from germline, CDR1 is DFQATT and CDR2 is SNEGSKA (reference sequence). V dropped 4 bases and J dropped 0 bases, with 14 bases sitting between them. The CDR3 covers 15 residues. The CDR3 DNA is TGCAGTGCTACCTTAAGGCTAGGGAGCACAGATACGCAGTATTTT. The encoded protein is CSATLRLGSTDTQYF.

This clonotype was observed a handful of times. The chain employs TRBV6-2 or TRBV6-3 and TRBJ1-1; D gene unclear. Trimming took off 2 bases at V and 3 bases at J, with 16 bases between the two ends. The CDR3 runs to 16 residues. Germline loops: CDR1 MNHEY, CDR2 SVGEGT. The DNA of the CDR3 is TGTGCCAGCAGTTACCAACCCCCTCCGGAAGACACTGAAGCTTTCTTT. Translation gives CASSYQPPPEDTEAFF.

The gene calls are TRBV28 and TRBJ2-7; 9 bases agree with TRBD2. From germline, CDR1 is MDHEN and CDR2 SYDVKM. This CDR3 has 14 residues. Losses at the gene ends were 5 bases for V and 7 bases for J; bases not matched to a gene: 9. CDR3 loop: CASSPHAGGGEQYF. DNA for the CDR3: TGTGCCAGCAGTCCCCACGCGGGAGGGGGTGAGCAGTACTTC.

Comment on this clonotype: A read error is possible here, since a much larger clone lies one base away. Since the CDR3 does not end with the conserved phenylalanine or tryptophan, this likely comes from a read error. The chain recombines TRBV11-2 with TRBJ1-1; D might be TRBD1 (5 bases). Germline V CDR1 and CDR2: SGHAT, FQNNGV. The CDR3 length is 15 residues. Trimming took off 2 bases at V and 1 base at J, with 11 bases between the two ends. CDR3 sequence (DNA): TGTGCCAGCAGCTTAAACGCGGGACGGAACACTGAAGCTTTCCTT. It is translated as CASSLNAGRNTEAFL.

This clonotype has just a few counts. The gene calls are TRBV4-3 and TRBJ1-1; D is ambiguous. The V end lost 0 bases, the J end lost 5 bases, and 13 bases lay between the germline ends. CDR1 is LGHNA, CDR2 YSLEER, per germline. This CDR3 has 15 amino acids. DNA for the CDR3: TGCGCCAGCAGCCAAGACTCTCTTGTGTGGACTGAAGCTTTCTTT. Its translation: CASSQDSLVWTEAFF.

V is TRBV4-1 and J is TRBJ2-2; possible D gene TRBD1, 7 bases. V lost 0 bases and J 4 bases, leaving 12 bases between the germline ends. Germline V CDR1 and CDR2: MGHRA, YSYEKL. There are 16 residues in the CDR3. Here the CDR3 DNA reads TGCGCCAGCAGCCAAGACCCAGGGGGGTCCACCGGGGAGCTGTTTTTT. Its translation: CASSQDPGGSTGELFF.

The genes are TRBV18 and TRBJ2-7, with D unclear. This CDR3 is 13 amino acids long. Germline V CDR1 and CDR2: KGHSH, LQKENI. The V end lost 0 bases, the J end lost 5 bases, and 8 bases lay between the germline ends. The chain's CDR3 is CASSPPVSDEQYF. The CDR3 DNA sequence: TGTGCCAGCTCACCACCGGTAAGCGACGAGCAGTACTTC.

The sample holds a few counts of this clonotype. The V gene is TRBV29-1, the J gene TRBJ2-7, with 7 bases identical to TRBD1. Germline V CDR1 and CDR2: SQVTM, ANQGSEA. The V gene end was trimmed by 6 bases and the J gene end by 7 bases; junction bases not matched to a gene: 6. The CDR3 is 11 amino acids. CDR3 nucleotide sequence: TGCAGCGTGTGGACAGGCTTGGAGCAGTACTTC. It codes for CSVWTGLEQYF.

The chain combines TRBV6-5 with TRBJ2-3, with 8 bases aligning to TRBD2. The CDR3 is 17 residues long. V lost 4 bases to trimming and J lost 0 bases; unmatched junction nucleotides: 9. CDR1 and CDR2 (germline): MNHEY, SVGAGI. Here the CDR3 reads CASSSLRTSSSTDTQYF. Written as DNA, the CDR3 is TGTGCCAGCAGTTCCCTGAGGACTAGCTCGAGCACAGATACGCAGTATTTT.

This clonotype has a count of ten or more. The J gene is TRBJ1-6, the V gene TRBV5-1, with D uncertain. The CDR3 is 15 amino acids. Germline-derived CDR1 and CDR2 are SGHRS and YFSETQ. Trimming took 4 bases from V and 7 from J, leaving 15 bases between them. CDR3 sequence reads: CASSPEGSRNSPLHF. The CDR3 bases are TGCGCCAGCAGCCCGGAAGGGTCAAGGAATTCACCCCTCCACTTT.

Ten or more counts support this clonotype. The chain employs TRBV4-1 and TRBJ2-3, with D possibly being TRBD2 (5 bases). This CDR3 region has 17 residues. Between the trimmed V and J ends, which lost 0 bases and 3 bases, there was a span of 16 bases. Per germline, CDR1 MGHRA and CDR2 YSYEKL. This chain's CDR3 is CASSQDPNPRGTDTQYF. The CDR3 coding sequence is TGCGCCAGCAGCCAAGATCCTAACCCCCGGGGTACAGATACGCAGTATTTT.

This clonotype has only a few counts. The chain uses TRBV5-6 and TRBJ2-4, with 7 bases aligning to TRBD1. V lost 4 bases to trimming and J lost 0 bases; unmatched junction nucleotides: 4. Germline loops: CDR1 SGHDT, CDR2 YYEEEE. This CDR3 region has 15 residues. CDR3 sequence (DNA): TGTGCCAGCAGCCCGCAGGGGGTAGCCAAAAACATTCAGTACTTC. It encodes CASSPQGVAKNIQYF. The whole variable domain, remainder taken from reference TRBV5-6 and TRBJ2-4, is DAGVTQSPTHLIKTRGQQVTLRCSPKSGHDTVSWYQQALGQGPQFIFQYYEEEERQRGNFPDRFSGHQFPNYSSELNVNALLLGDSALYLCASSPQGVAKNIQYFGAGTRLSVL.

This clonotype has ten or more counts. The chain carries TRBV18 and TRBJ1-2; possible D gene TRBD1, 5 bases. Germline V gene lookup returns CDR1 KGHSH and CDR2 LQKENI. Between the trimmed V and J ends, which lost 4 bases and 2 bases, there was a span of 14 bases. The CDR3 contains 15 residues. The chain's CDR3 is CASSRRSAGNYGYTF. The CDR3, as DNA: TGTGCCAGCTCACGACGCTCGGCAGGGAACTATGGCTACACCTTC.